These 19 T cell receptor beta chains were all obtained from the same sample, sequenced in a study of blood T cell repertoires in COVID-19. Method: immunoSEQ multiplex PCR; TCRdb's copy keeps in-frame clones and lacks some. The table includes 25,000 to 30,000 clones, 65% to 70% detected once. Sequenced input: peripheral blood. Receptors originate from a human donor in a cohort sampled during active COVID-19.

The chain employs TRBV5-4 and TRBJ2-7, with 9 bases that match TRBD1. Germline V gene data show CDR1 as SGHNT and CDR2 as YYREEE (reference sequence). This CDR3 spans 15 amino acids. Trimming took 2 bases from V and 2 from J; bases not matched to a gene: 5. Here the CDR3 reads CASSLTDRGAYEQYF. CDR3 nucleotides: TGTGCCAGCAGCTTAACCGACAGGGGGGCCTACGAGCAGTACTTC.

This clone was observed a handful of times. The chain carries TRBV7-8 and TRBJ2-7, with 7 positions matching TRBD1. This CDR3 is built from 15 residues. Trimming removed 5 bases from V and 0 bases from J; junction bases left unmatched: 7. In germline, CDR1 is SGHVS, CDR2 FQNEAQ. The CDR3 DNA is TGTGCCAGCAGCGTGCGGACAGGAGTCTCCTACGAGCAGTACTTC. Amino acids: CASSVRTGVSYEQYF.

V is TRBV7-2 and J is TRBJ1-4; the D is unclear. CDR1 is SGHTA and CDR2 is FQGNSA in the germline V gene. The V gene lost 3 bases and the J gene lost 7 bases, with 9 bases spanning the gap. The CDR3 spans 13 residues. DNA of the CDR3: TGTGCCAGCAGCTTTCCGGGAAGTGAAAAACTGTTTTTT. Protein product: CASSFPGSEKLFF.

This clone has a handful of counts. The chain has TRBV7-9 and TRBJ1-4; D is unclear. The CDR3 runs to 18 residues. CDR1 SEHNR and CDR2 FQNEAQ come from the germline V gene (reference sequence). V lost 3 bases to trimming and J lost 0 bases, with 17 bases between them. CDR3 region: CASSFDIDAIATNEKLFF. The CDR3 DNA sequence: TGTGCCAGCAGCTTTGACATCGACGCTATTGCAACTAATGAAAAACTGTTTTTT.

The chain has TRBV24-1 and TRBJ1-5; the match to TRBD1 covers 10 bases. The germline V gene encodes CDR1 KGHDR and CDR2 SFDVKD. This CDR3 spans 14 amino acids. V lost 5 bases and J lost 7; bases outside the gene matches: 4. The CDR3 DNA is TGTGCCACCAGTGGCCGGACAGGGGGGCAGCCCCAGCATTTT. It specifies CATSGRTGGQPQHF.

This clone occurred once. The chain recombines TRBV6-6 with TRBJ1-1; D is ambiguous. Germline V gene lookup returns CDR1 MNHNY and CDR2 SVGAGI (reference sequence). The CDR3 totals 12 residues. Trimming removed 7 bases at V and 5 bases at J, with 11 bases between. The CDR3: CASTLGGTEAFF. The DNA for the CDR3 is TGTGCCAGCACCCTCGGAGGGACTGAAGCTTTCTTT.

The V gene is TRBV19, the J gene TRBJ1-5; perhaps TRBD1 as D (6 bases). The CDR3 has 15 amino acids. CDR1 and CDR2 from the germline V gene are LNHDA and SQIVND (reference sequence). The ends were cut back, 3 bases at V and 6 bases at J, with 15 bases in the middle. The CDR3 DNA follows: TGTGCCAGTAGTATGGTGGGGGGCGGGGGTCAGCCCCAGCATTTT. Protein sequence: CASSMVGGGGQPQHF.

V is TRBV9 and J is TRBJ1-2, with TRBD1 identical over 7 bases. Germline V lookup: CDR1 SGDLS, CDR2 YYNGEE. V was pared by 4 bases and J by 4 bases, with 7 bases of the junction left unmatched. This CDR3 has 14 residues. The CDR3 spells CASSRDSILYGYTF. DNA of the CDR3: TGTGCCAGCAGCAGGGACAGCATACTCTATGGCTACACCTTC.

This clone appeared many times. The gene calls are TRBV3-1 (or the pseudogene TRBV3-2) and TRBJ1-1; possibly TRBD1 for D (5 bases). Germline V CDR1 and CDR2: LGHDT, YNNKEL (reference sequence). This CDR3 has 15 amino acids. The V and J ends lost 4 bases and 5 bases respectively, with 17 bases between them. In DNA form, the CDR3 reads TGTGCCAGCAGCCCAGCGGGAGACGGGGGGACTGAAGCTTTCTTT. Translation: CASSPAGDGGTEAFF.

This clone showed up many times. CDR3 in DNA: TGTGCCAGTAGTTCCAGGGGTGCTGAAGCTTTCTTT. Translated, it gives CASSSRGAEAFF. This sequence joins TRBV19 and TRBJ1-1, with D perhaps TRBD1 (6 bases). CDR1 is LNHDA and CDR2 is SQIVND in the germline V gene (reference sequence). This CDR3 contains 12 residues. V dropped 5 bases and J dropped 6 bases, with 10 bases sitting between them.

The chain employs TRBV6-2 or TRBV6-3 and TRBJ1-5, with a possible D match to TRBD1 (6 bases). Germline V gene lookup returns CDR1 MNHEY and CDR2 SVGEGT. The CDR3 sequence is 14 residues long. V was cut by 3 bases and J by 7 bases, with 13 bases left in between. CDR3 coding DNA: TGTGCCAGCAGTTATGGACAGAGACTACAGCCCCAGCATTTT. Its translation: CASSYGQRLQPQHF.

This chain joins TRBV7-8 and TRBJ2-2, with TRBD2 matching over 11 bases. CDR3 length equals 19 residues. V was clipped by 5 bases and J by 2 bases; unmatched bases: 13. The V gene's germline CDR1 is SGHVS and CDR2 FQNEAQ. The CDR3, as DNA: TGTGCCAGCAGCCGAGGGCTTAGCGGGAGGGGGAAAAACACCGGGGAGCTGTTTTTT. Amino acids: CASSRGLSGRGKNTGELFF.

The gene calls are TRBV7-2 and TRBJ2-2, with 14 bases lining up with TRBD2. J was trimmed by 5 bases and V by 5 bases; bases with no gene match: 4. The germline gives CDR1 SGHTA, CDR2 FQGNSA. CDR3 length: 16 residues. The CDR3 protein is CASSPRTSGRTGELFF. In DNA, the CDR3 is TGTGCCAGCAGCCCTAGGACTAGCGGGAGGACCGGGGAGCTGTTTTTT.

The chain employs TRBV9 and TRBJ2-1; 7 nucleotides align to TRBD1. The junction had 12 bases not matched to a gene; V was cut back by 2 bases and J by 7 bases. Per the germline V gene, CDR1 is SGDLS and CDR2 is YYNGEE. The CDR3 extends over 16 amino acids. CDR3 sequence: CASSVHQGVGLNEQFF. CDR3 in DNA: TGTGCCAGCAGCGTTCATCAGGGGGTTGGGTTGAATGAGCAGTTCTTC.

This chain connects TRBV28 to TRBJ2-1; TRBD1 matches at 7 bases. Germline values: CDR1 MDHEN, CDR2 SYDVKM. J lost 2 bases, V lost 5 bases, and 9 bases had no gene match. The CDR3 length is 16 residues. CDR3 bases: TGTGCCAGCAGTATAGGCAGCCAGGGGGCCTACAATGAGCAGTTCTTC. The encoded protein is CASSIGSQGAYNEQFF.

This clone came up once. The CDR3 nucleotides are TGTGCCAGCAGCTTAACTGGCCCAGATACGCAGTATTTT. This gives the protein CASSLTGPDTQYF. The chain has TRBV7-3 and TRBJ2-3; D unresolved. Germline V gene data show CDR1 as SGHTA and CDR2 as FQGTGA. There are 13 residues in the CDR3. Trimming cost V 0 bases and J 4 bases, with 5 bases left between them.

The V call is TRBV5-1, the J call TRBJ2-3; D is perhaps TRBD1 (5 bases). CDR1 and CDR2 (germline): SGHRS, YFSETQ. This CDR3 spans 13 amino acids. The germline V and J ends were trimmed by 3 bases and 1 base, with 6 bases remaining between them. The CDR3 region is CASSWGGTDTQYF. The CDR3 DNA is TGCGCCAGCAGCTGGGGCGGCACAGATACGCAGTATTTT.

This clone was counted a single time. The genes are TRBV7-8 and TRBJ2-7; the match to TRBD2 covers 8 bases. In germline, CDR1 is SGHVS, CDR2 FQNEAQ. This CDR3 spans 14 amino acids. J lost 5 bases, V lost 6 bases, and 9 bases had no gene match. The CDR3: CASRTPGLVNEQYF. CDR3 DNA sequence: TGTGCCAGCAGAACGCCGGGACTAGTGAACGAGCAGTACTTC. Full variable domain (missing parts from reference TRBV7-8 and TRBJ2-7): GAGVSQSPRYKVAKRGQDVALRCDPISGHVSLFWYQQALGQGPEFLTYFQNEAQLDKSGLPSDRFFAERPEGSVSTLKIQRTQQEDSAVYLCASRTPGLVNEQYFGPGTRLTVT.

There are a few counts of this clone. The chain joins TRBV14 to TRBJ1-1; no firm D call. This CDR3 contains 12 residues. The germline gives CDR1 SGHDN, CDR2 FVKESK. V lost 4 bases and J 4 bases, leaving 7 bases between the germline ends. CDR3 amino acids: CASSLRGTEAFF. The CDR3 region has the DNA TGTGCCAGCAGCCTTAGAGGCACTGAAGCTTTCTTT.